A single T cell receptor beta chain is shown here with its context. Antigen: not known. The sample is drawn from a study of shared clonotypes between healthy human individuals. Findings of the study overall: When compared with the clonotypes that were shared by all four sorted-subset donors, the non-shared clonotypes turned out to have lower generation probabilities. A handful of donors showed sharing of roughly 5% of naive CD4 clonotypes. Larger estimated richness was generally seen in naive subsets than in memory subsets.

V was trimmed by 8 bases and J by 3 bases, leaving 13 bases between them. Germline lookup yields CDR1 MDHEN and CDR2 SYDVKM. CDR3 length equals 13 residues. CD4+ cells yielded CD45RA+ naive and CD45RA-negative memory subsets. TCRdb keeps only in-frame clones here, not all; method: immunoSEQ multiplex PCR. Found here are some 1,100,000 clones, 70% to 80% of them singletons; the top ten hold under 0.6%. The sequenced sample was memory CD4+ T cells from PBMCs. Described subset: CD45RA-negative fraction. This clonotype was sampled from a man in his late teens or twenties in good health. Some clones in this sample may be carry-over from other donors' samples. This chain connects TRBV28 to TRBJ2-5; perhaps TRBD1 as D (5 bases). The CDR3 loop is CASSSGAEETQYF. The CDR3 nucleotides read TGTGCCAGCTCGAGTGGGGCTGAAGAGACCCAGTACTTC.